A single sample is the source of the 24 T cell receptor beta chains below, sequenced in a study of shared clonotypes between healthy human individuals (dated by TCRdb to 2018 to 2021). The library was prepared using the immunoSEQ multiplex PCR assay. In its TCRdb copy, this immuneACCESS table keeps in-frame sequences only and misses some clones. Where compared with another copy, unresolved V genes explain less than half of these, and the others have no known cause. Recorded for this sample are about 770,000 clones; approximately 77% of them occurred a single time. Of the sample, less than 2% falls within the top ten clones. The sample was memory CD4+ T cells sorted from blood. The cell subset or site label here, explained by the study, means: CD45RA-negative fraction. The source is a woman in her twenties or thirties in good health.

The chain couples TRBV14 to TRBJ1-1, with D tentatively TRBD1 (6 bases). Per the germline V gene, CDR1 is SGHDN and CDR2 is FVKESK. The V end was cut by 0 bases, the J end by 6 bases, with 20 bases between. The CDR3 totals 17 residues. In DNA form, the CDR3 reads TGTGCCAGCAGCCAAGAAAATATGGGGGCAGGGGTGGCTGAAGCTTTCTTT. Protein sequence: CASSQENMGAGVAEAFF.

This clone was seen only a few times. The V and J genes are TRBV7-7 and TRBJ2-5; D remains ambiguous. The CDR3 has 13 residues. Germline assignment: CDR1 SSHAT and CDR2 FNYEAQ (reference sequence). The germline V and J ends were trimmed by 4 bases and 4 bases, with 10 bases remaining between them. The CDR3 region is CASSSGESETQYF. DNA for the CDR3: TGTGCCAGCAGCTCAGGAGAGTCAGAGACCCAGTACTTC. Complete variable domain (other parts from reference TRBV7-7 and TRBJ2-5): GAGVSQSPRYKVTKRGQDVTLRCDPISSHATLYWYQQALGQGPEFLTYFNYEAQPDKSGLPSDRFSAERPEGSISTLTIQRTEQRDSAMYRCASSSGESETQYFGPGTRLLVL.

The chain has TRBV2 and TRBJ2-1; the D is unclear. V was clipped by 6 bases and J by 14 bases, with 20 bases between them. The CDR3 runs 13 residues. CDR1 is SNHLY, CDR2 FYNNEI, per germline. CDR3 nucleotide sequence: TGTGCCAGCAGAGGTCAGCCGGGTCCCAGGAAGTTCTTC. Its protein product is CASRGQPGPRKFF.

The rearrangement joins TRBV28 to TRBJ2-1, with a possible D match to TRBD1 (5 bases). CDR1 MDHEN and CDR2 SYDVKM come from the germline V gene. This CDR3 is built from 13 residues. The DNA for the CDR3 is TGTGCGGTCCAGGGCTTCCTTGGTAGTGAGCAGTTCTTC. Protein product: CAVQGFLGSEQFF.

This rearrangement joins TRBV5-1 to TRBJ2-7; 8 nucleotides match TRBD2. The length of the CDR3 is 13 residues. The V gene end was trimmed by 7 bases and the J gene end by 6 bases; junction bases not matched to a gene: 9. In germline, CDR1 is SGHRS, CDR2 YFSETQ. CDR3 sequence (DNA): TGCGCCAGCCGGGAGGGCCCTCAGGGCGAGCAGTACTTC. Translating it yields CASREGPQGEQYF.

In regard to this clone: Other nucleotide sequences from this sample produce the same CDR3. The chain links TRBV20-1 to TRBJ2-1; D is unresolved. V was cut by 2 bases and J by 7 bases, with 6 bases left in between. This CDR3 spans 11 amino acids. Germline V gene sequence: CDR1 DFQATT, CDR2 SNEGSKA (reference sequence). Written as DNA, the CDR3 is TGCAGTGCTAGATCCGGAAATGAGCAGTTCTTC. It encodes CSARSGNEQFF.

V usage is TRBV5-8 and J usage is TRBJ2-6; D uncertain. From germline, CDR1 is SGHTS and CDR2 YDEGEE. V was shortened by 4 bases and J by 2 bases, with 13 bases between the two germline ends. The CDR3 is 16 amino acids. CDR3 in DNA: TGTGCCAGCAGCGCTGGGGATATCGCTGGGGCCAACGTCCTGACTTTC. Translation gives CASSAGDIAGANVLTF.

This clone occurred once. This chain connects TRBV7-6 to TRBJ2-1, with 10 positions matching TRBD2. V shed 8 bases, J shed 5 bases, and the junction held 9 bases outside the gene matches. Germline loops: CDR1 SGHVS, CDR2 FNYEAQ. The CDR3 consists of 15 residues. CDR3 sequence (DNA): TGTGCCAGCCGCAAACCCAGCGGGAGGGACAATGAGCAGTTCTTC. Translating it yields CASRKPSGRDNEQFF. The variable domain in full, with the rest retrieved from reference TRBV7-6 and TRBJ2-1, is GAGVSQSPRYKVTKRGQDVALRCDPISGHVSLYWYRQALGQGPEFLTYFNYEAQQDKSGLPNDRFSAERPEGSISTLTIQRTEQRDSAMYRCASRKPSGRDNEQFFGPGTRLTVL.

The rearrangement uses TRBV27 and TRBJ2-7; 8 bases match TRBD1. This CDR3 spans 15 amino acids. Germline loops: CDR1 MNHEY, CDR2 SMNVEV (reference sequence). V was clipped by 7 bases and J by 3 bases; unmatched bases: 11. CDR3 amino acids: CASTKPSDRDYEQYF. CDR3 coding DNA: TGTGCCAGCACTAAACCCTCGGACAGGGACTACGAGCAGTACTTC.

The J gene is TRBJ2-5, the V gene TRBV11-3; tentatively, D is TRBD1 or TRBD2 (5 bases each). V was pared by 6 bases and J by 7 bases, with 18 bases between. The CDR3 has 14 residues. Per the germline V gene, CDR1 is SGHNT and CDR2 is YENEEA. The CDR3 sequence is CASSSGTAPGTQYF. The CDR3 DNA reads TGTGCCAGCAGTTCTGGGACCGCCCCAGGGACCCAGTACTTC. The full variable domain, in which reference TRBV11-3 and TRBJ2-5 provide the parts outside the CDR3, is EAGVVQSPRYKIIEKKQPVAFWCNPISGHNTLYWYLQNLGQGPELLIRYENEEAVDDSQLPKDRFSAERLKGVDSTLKIQPAELGDSAVYLCASSSGTAPGTQYFGPGTRLLVL.

The genes are TRBV4-2 and TRBJ2-7; 10 nucleotides line up with TRBD2. Germline V gene sequence: CDR1 LGHNA, CDR2 YNFKEQ. The CDR3 length is 15 residues. V lost 4 bases and J lost 7; bases outside the gene matches: 10. For the CDR3, the DNA is TGTGCCAGCAGCCGTGGACTAGCGGTCCCCGGGGAGCAGTACTTC. The encoded protein is CASSRGLAVPGEQYF.

This clone appeared many times. The chain carries TRBV27 and TRBJ1-2, with a possible D match to TRBD1 (6 bases). Looked up from germline, CDR1 is MNHEY and CDR2 is SMNVEV (reference sequence). The CDR3 is 15 amino acids. The V gene lost 5 bases and the J gene lost 1 base, with 14 bases spanning the gap. DNA for the CDR3: TGTGCCAGCAGTCCGATTACAGGGAATAACTATGGCTACACCTTC. It encodes CASSPITGNNYGYTF.

The chain employs TRBV19 and TRBJ1-1; 7 nucleotides line up with TRBD1. Trimming removed 5 bases from V and 0 bases from J; junction bases left unmatched: 12. The CDR3 length is 17 residues. Germline values: CDR1 LNHDA, CDR2 SQIVND (reference sequence). The DNA for the CDR3 is TGTGCCAGTAGTGTAGGGGACAGCGCCCCAATGAACACTGAAGCTTTCTTT. Translating it yields CASSVGDSAPMNTEAFF.

The chain couples TRBV7-9 to TRBJ2-1; the match to TRBD2 covers 8 bases. V was clipped by 1 base and J by 6 bases; unmatched bases: 5. In germline, CDR1 is SEHNR, CDR2 FQNEAQ (reference sequence). The CDR3 is 15 residues long. CDR3 sequence reads: CASSLEGLEINEQFF. DNA for the CDR3: TGTGCCAGCAGCTTAGAGGGACTAGAGATCAATGAGCAGTTCTTC.

The J gene is TRBJ2-7, the V gene TRBV5-1; either TRBD1 or TRBD2 may fit D (5 bases each). This CDR3 is built from 17 residues. V was shortened by 4 bases and J by 0 bases, with 20 bases between the two germline ends. Germline CDR1 SGHRS, CDR2 YFSETQ. The CDR3 reads CASSRDGSFQGSYEQYF. Written as DNA, the CDR3 is TGCGCCAGCAGCCGGGACGGATCTTTTCAAGGCTCCTACGAGCAGTACTTC.

V gene TRBV9 combines with J gene TRBJ2-7; no firm D call. The CDR3 totals 15 residues. Germline-derived CDR1 and CDR2 are SGDLS and YYNGEE. The V gene lost 2 bases and the J gene lost 5 bases, with 17 bases spanning the gap. The CDR3 region is CASSVDQSPHDEQYF. Written as DNA, the CDR3 is TGTGCCAGCAGCGTTGACCAGAGCCCGCATGACGAGCAGTACTTC.

This clone has just a few counts. The V and J genes are TRBV2 and TRBJ2-5; D is ambiguous. The CDR3 extends over 13 amino acids. Trimming shortened V by 6 bases and J by 5 bases, and 13 bases separated the two germline ends. Looked up from germline, CDR1 is SNHLY and CDR2 is FYNNEI. The CDR3 is CASRDPRIETQYF. As DNA, the CDR3 is TGTGCCAGCAGGGACCCACGAATTGAGACCCAGTACTTC.

A few counts support this clone. The chain recombines TRBV28 with TRBJ1-2; no clear D gene. The CDR3 runs 12 residues. Germline V lookup: CDR1 MDHEN, CDR2 SYDVKM. The ends were cut back, 6 bases at V and 7 bases at J, with 12 bases in the middle. The chain's CDR3 is CASSPRMAGYTF. In DNA, the CDR3 is TGTGCCAGCAGCCCACGCATGGCTGGCTACACCTTC.

This chain joins TRBV6-1 and TRBJ1-3, with a tentative D call TRBD1 (5 bases). This CDR3 has 15 amino acids. Between the trimmed V and J ends, which lost 1 base and 0 bases, there was a span of 7 bases. The germline V gene has CDR1 MNHNS and CDR2 SASEGT. DNA of the CDR3: TGTGCCAGCAGTGAAGTGGGGCACTCTGGAAACACCATATATTTT. Translated: CASSEVGHSGNTIYF.

This chain connects TRBV19 to TRBJ2-7; 7 bases fit TRBD1. This CDR3 is built from 14 residues. With V trimmed by 3 bases and J by 0 bases, 2 bases remained unmatched. Germline V gene sequence: CDR1 LNHDA, CDR2 SQIVND (reference sequence). For the CDR3, the DNA is TGTGCCAGTAGTATGACAGGGCCCTCCTACGAGCAGTACTTC. Protein: CASSMTGPSYEQYF.

This clone was picked up one time. V and J are TRBV13 and TRBJ2-3, with D tentatively TRBD1 (5 bases). The CDR3 covers 14 residues. Germline values: CDR1 PRHDT, CDR2 FYEKMQ (reference sequence). V was clipped by 10 bases and J by 2 bases, with 16 bases between them. The CDR3 here is CATRRGGHTDTQYF. The CDR3, as DNA: TGTGCCACCAGAAGGGGCGGCCACACAGATACGCAGTATTTT.

The chain uses TRBV9 and TRBJ2-6; D is unclear. Trimming cost V 4 bases and J 2 bases, with 7 bases left between them. CDR3 size: 14 residues. From germline, CDR1 is SGDLS and CDR2 YYNGEE. CDR3 region: CASSPVTGANVLTF. CDR3 sequence (DNA): TGTGCCAGCAGCCCAGTGACTGGGGCCAACGTCCTGACTTTC. Full variable domain (rest looked up from reference TRBV9 and TRBJ2-6): DSGVTQTPKHLITATGQRVTLRCSPRSGDLSVYWYQQSLDQGLQFLIQYYNGEERAKGNILERFSAQQFPDLHSELNLSSLELGDSALYFCASSPVTGANVLTFGAGSRLTVL.

The genes are TRBV7-8 and TRBJ2-1, with 7 bases that match TRBD2. V trimming: 2 bases; J trimming: 1 base; junction bases outside the gene matches: 2. Germline V gene data show CDR1 as SGHVS and CDR2 as FQNEAQ. The CDR3 length is 15 residues. DNA of the CDR3: TGTGCCAGCAGCTTACGCGGGGGATCCTACAATGAGCAGTTCTTC. Translation: CASSLRGGSYNEQFF.

Here the CDR3 reads CASRERSGSTDTQYF. The DNA for the CDR3 is TGTGCCAGCAGAGAGAGGAGCGGGAGTACAGATACGCAGTATTTT. The chain carries TRBV2 and TRBJ2-3; 8 nucleotides match TRBD2. This CDR3 is 15 amino acids long. Unmatched junction bases numbered 8, after V lost 6 bases and J lost 3 bases. Germline CDR1 and CDR2: SNHLY and FYNNEI.